What follows are 18 T cell receptor beta chains derived from one specimen sequenced in a study of T cells expressing NK-cell markers. TCRdb re-called the 5' RACE reads; one entry per CDR3 protein, DNA not given. This sample contains around 550,000 distinct CDR3 sequences. The sample taken for sequencing was blood T cells: a sorted CD56 or NKG2C T cell subset, CD4+ or CD8+ T cells, or bulk PBMC T cells (not recorded which). These receptors were taken from a man between 18 and 35 years old in good health.

The V and J genes are TRBV4-2 and TRBJ2-7; the D gene TCRdb calls, TRBD1, cannot be checked with no DNA. Germline V lookup: CDR1 LGHNA, CDR2 YNFKEQ. The CDR3 spans 11 residues. The CDR3 region is CASSDRGEQYF.

V gene TRBV10-3 combines with J gene TRBJ1-5; TCRdb selects TRBD1, and the lack of DNA leaves this call unchecked. The CDR3 covers 15 residues. CDR1 and CDR2 (germline): ENHRY, SYGVKD. This CDR3 is CAISEMGQGIQPQHF.

The chain joins TRBV7-9 to TRBJ2-7. Germline V lookup: CDR1 SEHNR, CDR2 FQNEAQ (reference sequence). The CDR3 loop spans 13 amino acids. The chain's CDR3 is CASSLDEGYEQYF.

The chain has TRBV28 and TRBJ2-7; the D gene TCRdb calls, TRBD2, cannot be checked with no DNA. CDR1 is MDHEN, CDR2 SYDVKM, per germline. The CDR3 consists of 13 residues. Here the CDR3 reads CASSPRAHYEQYF.

The J gene is TRBJ2-1, the V gene TRBV20-1; TCRdb's D call of TRBD1 is untestable without DNA. The CDR3 extends over 17 amino acids. The germline gives CDR1 DFQATT, CDR2 SNEGSKA (reference sequence). This chain's CDR3 is CSATGTGAISSYNEQFF.

The gene calls are TRBV7-2 and TRBJ2-7; TCRdb's D call, TRBD1, is unchecked because there is no DNA. The CDR3 contains 16 residues. The germline gives CDR1 SGHTA, CDR2 FQGNSA. Here the CDR3 reads CASKPQGPGVPYEQYF.

This sequence joins TRBV19 and TRBJ2-1; absent DNA, TCRdb's TRBD2 call cannot be checked. The CDR3 covers 16 residues. From germline, CDR1 is LNHDA and CDR2 SQIVND (reference sequence). Here the CDR3 reads CASSIPRLAGRNEQFF.

The V gene is TRBV5-5, the J gene TRBJ2-1; absent DNA, TCRdb's TRBD1 call cannot be checked. Germline CDR1 and CDR2: SGHKS and YYEKEE (reference sequence). This CDR3 contains 14 residues. The CDR3 region is CASSLEGTSSRQFF.

The chain joins TRBV12-3 or TRBV12-4 to TRBJ1-1; TCRdb's assignment of TRBD1 cannot be checked, as there is no DNA. The CDR3 is 16 amino acids. The CDR3 sequence is CASSLAASVRGAEAFF.

The chain carries TRBV2 and TRBJ1-2. The CDR3 runs to 11 residues. CDR1 SNHLY and CDR2 FYNNEI come from the germline V gene. The CDR3 region is CASLRQEGYTF.

This chain uses TRBV28 with TRBJ2-7; TCRdb names TRBD1, which stays unverified in the absence of DNA. The CDR3 extends over 13 amino acids. CDR1 is MDHEN and CDR2 is SYDVKM in the germline V gene. CDR3 sequence: CATTGAVYYEQYF.

This sequence joins TRBV2 and TRBJ2-5; the D call of TRBD1 rests on TCRdb alone, since no DNA is present to check it. This CDR3 has 17 amino acids. Germline V CDR1 and CDR2: SNHLY, FYNNEI. The CDR3 loop is CASSESPPQGRRETQYF.

This chain uses TRBV28 with TRBJ2-1; absent DNA, TCRdb's TRBD2 call cannot be checked. CDR3 length: 15 amino acids. The germline V gene has CDR1 MDHEN and CDR2 SYDVKM. The CDR3 reads CASSTSGGPYNEQFF.

The chain combines TRBV7-2 with TRBJ2-6. Germline V CDR1 and CDR2: SGHTA, FQGNSA. The CDR3 covers 15 residues. The CDR3 here is CASSTVHSGANVLTF. Full variable domain (outside the CDR3, taken from reference TRBV7-2 and TRBJ2-6): GAGVSQSPSNKVTEKGKDVELRCDPISGHTALYWYRQSLGQGLEFLIYFQGNSAPDKSGLPSDRFSAERTGGSVSTLTIQRTQQEDSAVYLCASSTVHSGANVLTFGAGSRLTVL.

The chain couples TRBV20-1 to TRBJ1-1. CDR1 and CDR2 (germline): DFQATT, SNEGSKA (reference sequence). The CDR3 length is 13 residues. The CDR3 region is CSARRGLNTEAFF.

This rearrangement joins TRBV15 to TRBJ2-3; the D call of TRBD1 rests on TCRdb alone, since no DNA is present to check it. Germline V lookup: CDR1 LNHNV, CDR2 YYDKDF (reference sequence). The length of the CDR3 is 15 residues. This CDR3 reads CATSREGKGTDTQYF.

The rearrangement links TRBV5-1 to TRBJ2-3; without DNA, the TCRdb call of TRBD1 cannot be checked. Germline CDR1 SGHRS, CDR2 YFSETQ. The CDR3 covers 16 residues. CDR3 region: CASSLGGRERADTQYF.

The V call is TRBV5-1, the J call TRBJ2-1; TCRdb reports TRBD2, a call that lacks DNA to check it against. The CDR3 contains 16 residues. The germline V gene has CDR1 SGHRS and CDR2 YFSETQ. Here the CDR3 reads CASSLAKTGGVDEQFF.